Listed here are 26 T cell receptor beta chains from one sample, sequenced in a study of CD8 T cells in Susac syndrome. RNA in amounts of about 0.45 to 1 ug was reverse transcribed with random hexamers. Each CDR3 protein gets one entry after TCRdb re-called the immunoSEQ multiplex PCR reads with MiXCR. Here the sample spans 150,000 to 200,000 distinct CDR3 sequences, about 95% being singletons. Sequenced sample: CD4+ T cells from PBMCs. The receptors derive from a human donor in good health.

The rearrangement joins TRBV29-1 to TRBJ2-7, with D possibly being TRBD1 or TRBD2 (5 bases each). Germline CDR1 is SQVTM and CDR2 is ANQGSEA. The CDR3 has 13 residues. Trimming cost V 4 bases and J 0 bases, with 10 bases left between them. CDR3 amino acids: CSVGDPSSYEQYF. The CDR3 DNA sequence: TGCAGCGTTGGGGACCCAAGCTCCTACGAGCAGTACTTC.

This chain connects TRBV15 to TRBJ2-1; D is perhaps TRBD2 (6 bases). CDR3 length equals 14 residues. CDR1 and CDR2 from the germline V gene are LNHNV and YYDKDF (reference sequence). V was clipped by 1 base and J by 4 bases, with 8 bases between them. The CDR3 region is CATSRASAYNEQFF. In nucleotides, the CDR3 is TGTGCCACCAGCAGAGCTAGCGCTTACAATGAGCAGTTCTTC. The complete variable domain, with remaining parts taken from reference TRBV15 and TRBJ2-1, reads DAMVIQNPRYQVTQFGKPVTLSCSQTLNHNVMYWYQQKSSQAPKLLFHYYDKDFNNEADTPDNFQSRRPNTSFCFLDIRSPGLGDTAMYLCATSRASAYNEQFFGPGTRLTVL.

This chain joins TRBV12-3 or TRBV12-4 and TRBJ2-3; 7 bases agree with TRBD1. V shed 7 bases and J 5 bases; nucleotides not matched to a gene: 6. The CDR3 runs to 13 residues. CDR3 coding DNA: TGTGCCAGCACGGGACAGTGGGGAGATACGCAGTATTTT. It translates to CASTGQWGDTQYF.

The V call is TRBV6-2 or TRBV6-3, the J call TRBJ2-5; 8 nucleotides agree with TRBD2. V was clipped by 4 bases and J by 5 bases; unmatched bases: 12. The CDR3 runs to 16 residues. The germline V gene encodes CDR1 MNHEY and CDR2 SVGEGT. CDR3 protein: CASSSLPGGYSETQYF. The CDR3 DNA is TGTGCCAGCAGTTCCCTCCCGGGAGGGTATTCGGAGACCCAGTACTTC.

The genes are TRBV30 and TRBJ2-3; D may be TRBD2 (5 bases). Trimming shortened V by 2 bases and J by 4 bases, and 16 bases separated the two germline ends. CDR1 and CDR2 from the germline V gene are GTSNPN and SVGIG (reference sequence). The CDR3 length is 15 residues. DNA for the CDR3: TGTGCCTGGAGTACCCCGGCGGGCGCTGCAGATACGCAGTATTTT. It translates to CAWSTPAGAADTQYF. Full variable domain (outside the CDR3, taken from reference TRBV30 and TRBJ2-3): SQTIHQWPATLVQPVGSPLSLECTVEGTSNPNLYWYRQAAGRGLQLLFYSVGIGQISSEVPQNLSASRPQDRQFILSSKKLLLSDSGFYLCAWSTPAGAADTQYFGPGTRLTVL.

This clonotype came up once. The V gene is TRBV27, the J gene TRBJ2-7, with a weak D call TRBD1 (6 bases). Per germline, CDR1 MNHEY and CDR2 SMNVEV (reference sequence). The V gene lost 4 bases and the J gene lost 5 bases, with 21 bases spanning the gap. The CDR3 is 16 amino acids. The DNA of the CDR3 is TGTGCCAGCAGTTACTCCCTCGACCAGGGGATCCACGAGCAGTACTTC. The encoded protein is CASSYSLDQGIHEQYF.

The gene calls are TRBV6-6 and TRBJ2-7; D is unresolved. Between the trimmed V and J ends, which lost 6 bases and 5 bases, there was a span of 14 bases. Germline values: CDR1 MNHNY, CDR2 SVGAGI (reference sequence). CDR3 size: 13 residues. The CDR3 DNA reads as TGTGCCAGCAGCCGATCAGGAAATCACGAGCAGTACTTC. Protein sequence: CASSRSGNHEQYF.

V and J are TRBV20-1 and TRBJ2-7; possible D gene TRBD2, 6 bases. The CDR3 loop spans 13 amino acids. Trimming stripped 2 bases from V and 0 bases from J, with 8 bases between. CDR1 DFQATT and CDR2 SNEGSKA come from the germline V gene (reference sequence). The CDR3 DNA is TGCAGTGCTAGAATCGGGGGCTCCTACGAGCAGTACTTC. It yields the protein CSARIGGSYEQYF.

CDR3 in amino acids: CASSLGWTQGAKNIQYF. CDR3 DNA: TGTGCCAGCAGCTTAGGATGGACCCAGGGAGCCAAAAACATTCAGTACTTC. The chain combines TRBV7-2 with TRBJ2-4, with a possible D match to TRBD1 (5 bases). Trimming removed 1 base from V and 0 bases from J, with 13 bases in between. Germline V CDR1 and CDR2: SGHTA, FQGNSA. This CDR3 comprises 17 residues.

The genes are TRBV30 and TRBJ2-1, with 11 bases lining up with TRBD2. Germline trimming cut 5 bases from V and 7 bases from J; bases unmatched to any gene: 16. CDR3 length: 17 amino acids. Germline CDR1 and CDR2: GTSNPN and SVGIG (reference sequence). The CDR3 loop is CAWGDPGLAEGANEQFF. In DNA form, the CDR3 reads TGTGCCTGGGGTGATCCGGGACTAGCGGAGGGGGCAAATGAGCAGTTCTTC.

This chain connects TRBV29-1 to TRBJ2-1; TRBD1 matches 7 bases. The CDR3 is made up of 15 amino acids. Trimming cost V 1 base and J 1 base; bases outside gene matches: 4. The germline CDR1 and CDR2 sequences are SQVTM and ANQGSEA. DNA of the CDR3: TGCAGCGTTGAAGCCCGGACAGGTTCCTACAATGAGCAGTTCTTC. Its translation is CSVEARTGSYNEQFF.

J is TRBJ1-2 and V is TRBV6-4; the D is unclear. The CDR3 extends over 10 amino acids. Germline CDR1 is MRHNA and CDR2 is SNTAGT. Trimming shortened V by 3 bases and J by 8 bases, and 4 bases separated the two germline ends. Here the CDR3 reads CASSEWGYTF. The CDR3 bases are TGTGCCAGCAGTGAGTGGGGCTACACCTTC.

The rearrangement links TRBV6-2 or TRBV6-3 to TRBJ1-1; D unclear. The V gene's germline CDR1 is MNHEY and CDR2 SVGEGT. Trimming took 0 bases from V and 4 from J, leaving 6 bases between them. The CDR3 sequence is 13 residues long. The CDR3 DNA sequence: TGTGCCAGCAGTTACTCGATTAGCACTGAAGCTTTCTTT. Protein: CASSYSISTEAFF.

The rearrangement links TRBV30 to TRBJ1-2, with a weak D call TRBD1 (5 bases). Trimming removed 1 base at V and 8 bases at J, with 17 bases between. This CDR3 has 14 amino acids. In germline, CDR1 is GTSNPN, CDR2 SVGIG (reference sequence). CDR3 nucleotides: TGTGCCTGGAGTGATATCAGGGAGCAGCAGGGCTACACCTTC. This gives the protein CAWSDIREQQGYTF.

This chain links TRBV5-4 with TRBJ2-7, with 7 nucleotides matching TRBD1. Losses at the gene ends were 2 bases for V and 4 bases for J; bases not matched to a gene: 6. Germline CDR1 SGHNT, CDR2 YYREEE (reference sequence). The CDR3 runs 14 residues. CDR3 bases: TGTGCCAGCAGCTTCAGGACAGGAGGATACGAGCAGTACTTC. As protein: CASSFRTGGYEQYF.

V and J are TRBV25-1 and TRBJ2-2, with D unclear. V lost 6 bases, J lost 3 bases, and 2 bases lay in between. The CDR3 consists of 11 residues. Per germline, CDR1 MGHDK and CDR2 SYGVNS. The CDR3 DNA reads TGTGCCAGCAGACACACCGGGGAGCTGTTTTTT. Its translation is CASRHTGELFF.

The chain couples TRBV7-9 to TRBJ2-3; 9 positions agree with TRBD1. The CDR3 runs to 15 residues. Losses at the gene ends were 3 bases for V and 4 bases for J; bases not matched to a gene: 5. Germline values: CDR1 SEHNR, CDR2 FQNEAQ (reference sequence). The CDR3 loop is CASSFFGQGSDTQYF. CDR3 in DNA: TGTGCCAGCAGCTTTTTCGGACAGGGGTCAGATACGCAGTATTTT.

The chain links TRBV29-1 to TRBJ2-1, with TRBD2 identical over 7 bases. CDR1 and CDR2 (germline): SQVTM, ANQGSEA. V shed 7 bases and J 0 bases; nucleotides not matched to a gene: 3. This CDR3 has 13 amino acids. CDR3 DNA sequence: TGCAGCGAAATAGCGGGCTCCTACAATGAGCAGTTCTTC. It codes for CSEIAGSYNEQFF.

The V gene is TRBV20-1, the J gene TRBJ2-5, with a tentative D call TRBD1 (5 bases). Trimming shortened V by 7 bases and J by 0 bases, and 15 bases separated the two germline ends. CDR1 and CDR2 from the germline V gene are DFQATT and SNEGSKA (reference sequence). CDR3 length: 14 amino acids. This CDR3 is CSVGANAYQETQYF. In DNA, the CDR3 is TGCAGTGTAGGGGCTAACGCTTACCAAGAGACCCAGTACTTC.

The chain links TRBV14 to TRBJ2-5, with D unclear. CDR3 size: 17 residues. V shed 1 base and J shed 5 bases, with 20 bases lying between them. CDR1 and CDR2 (germline): SGHDN, FVKESK. The CDR3 region has the DNA TGTGCCAGCAGCCAAGGGTGGGGATACCAACGCTTTGAGACCCAGTACTTC. It translates to CASSQGWGYQRFETQYF.

The chain joins TRBV29-1 to TRBJ2-5; 12 bases map to TRBD2. The V gene end was trimmed by 1 base and the J gene end by 5 bases; junction bases not matched to a gene: 8. The CDR3 is 16 amino acids. CDR1 and CDR2 from the germline V gene are SQVTM and ANQGSEA. CDR3 sequence: CSVEGGTSGPQETQYF. The CDR3 nucleotides read TGCAGCGTTGAAGGAGGGACTAGCGGGCCTCAGGAGACCCAGTACTTC.

The chain has TRBV28 and TRBJ1-1; D might be TRBD1 (6 bases). The V end lost 7 bases, the J end lost 1 base, and 10 bases lay between the germline ends. The CDR3 loop spans 13 amino acids. Germline loops: CDR1 MDHEN, CDR2 SYDVKM. CDR3 residues: CASNIQGNTEAFF. For the CDR3, the DNA is TGTGCCAGCAACATACAGGGGAACACTGAAGCTTTCTTT.

V is TRBV20-1 and J is TRBJ2-7, with 7 bases lining up with TRBD2. J lost 4 bases, V lost 0 bases, and 9 bases had no gene match. Germline V gives CDR1 DFQATT, CDR2 SNEGSKA (reference sequence). The CDR3 length is 15 residues. The CDR3 nucleotides are TGCAGTGCTAGAGATTCCCCGAGGGGAGGGTACGAGCAGTACTTC. Residues: CSARDSPRGGYEQYF.

The table lists this clonotype with a count of one. The chain combines TRBV30 with TRBJ2-1; tentatively, D is TRBD1 or TRBD2 (6 bases each). Germline loops: CDR1 GTSNPN, CDR2 SVGIG (reference sequence). V was shortened by 5 bases and J by 2 bases, with 10 bases between the two germline ends. The CDR3 runs to 13 residues. This chain's CDR3 is CAWDRGPYNEQFF. CDR3 DNA sequence: TGTGCCTGGGACCGGGGGCCCTACAATGAGCAGTTCTTC.

This clonotype showed up just a few times. The gene calls are TRBV18 and TRBJ2-3; D not certain. V was shortened by 2 bases and J by 3 bases, with 6 bases between the two germline ends. The CDR3 covers 13 residues. The germline CDR1 and CDR2 sequences are KGHSH and LQKENI. The CDR3 loop is CASSPARTDTQYF. As DNA, the CDR3 is TGTGCCAGCTCACCAGCTAGGACAGATACGCAGTATTTT.

The J gene is TRBJ1-1, the V gene TRBV14; the D is unclear. V was clipped by 2 bases and J by 0 bases, with 10 bases between them. Germline V gene data show CDR1 as SGHDN and CDR2 as FVKESK. This CDR3 has 15 residues. Here the CDR3 DNA reads TGTGCCAGCAGCCAAAGATTTCGGGTGAACACTGAAGCTTTCTTT. Its protein is CASSQRFRVNTEAFF.